A single sample is the source of the 15 T cell receptor beta chains below, sequenced in a study of blood T cell repertoires in COVID-19. Clones were sequenced by immunoSEQ multiplex PCR, and TCRdb holds only the in-frame ones, with some missing. The data contain approximately 80,000 clones, about 87% of them singletons. Sequenced: peripheral blood. These receptors originate from a human donor in a cohort sampled during active COVID-19.

The chain recombines TRBV5-1 with TRBJ2-1; D not certain. The V end was cut by 6 bases, the J end by 5 bases, with 15 bases between. Germline CDR1 is SGHRS and CDR2 is YFSETQ. The CDR3 spans 14 residues. In DNA, the CDR3 is TGCGCCAGCACCGTTGTGTCAGGCCACAATGAGCAGTTCTTC. Amino acid sequence: CASTVVSGHNEQFF.

The CDR3 region is CASSVGQNQPQHF. Written as DNA, the CDR3 is TGTGCCAGCAGCGTAGGACAGAATCAGCCCCAGCATTTT. The genes are TRBV9 and TRBJ1-5, with D perhaps TRBD1 (5 bases). Germline CDR1 is SGDLS and CDR2 is YYNGEE. Trimming left V 0 bases short and J 4 bases short, with 5 bases between. The CDR3 is 13 amino acids.

This clone was detected only once. J is TRBJ2-1 and V is TRBV7-8; a possible D gene is TRBD2 (5 bases). The CDR3 is 16 amino acids. Trimming left V 6 bases short and J 1 base short, with 16 bases between. The germline CDR1 and CDR2 sequences are SGHVS and FQNEAQ. The CDR3: CASSSVASLSYNEQFF. CDR3 sequence (DNA): TGTGCCAGCAGTTCCGTAGCGAGCTTATCCTACAATGAGCAGTTCTTC.

This rearrangement joins TRBV27 to TRBJ1-4; D uncertain. CDR1 and CDR2 from the germline V gene are MNHEY and SMNVEV (reference sequence). The CDR3 runs 17 residues. With 0 bases removed from V and 10 bases from J, the gap between germline ends came to 21 bases. The DNA for the CDR3 is TGTGCCAGCAGTTTATCAGCTATACCGGGATCTGCCGGAAAACTGTTTTTT. Amino acid sequence: CASSLSAIPGSAGKLFF.

This clone has only a few counts. The chain links TRBV12-3 or TRBV12-4 to TRBJ1-2, with 8 bases identical to TRBD1. The CDR3 runs 13 residues. V shed 5 bases, J shed 3 bases, and the junction held 2 bases outside the gene matches. CDR3 region: CASSPDRDYGYTF. The CDR3 nucleotides read TGTGCCAGCAGTCCGGACAGGGACTATGGCTACACCTTC.

This rearrangement joins TRBV27 to TRBJ1-4; 11 positions agree with TRBD1. The junction had 7 bases not matched to a gene; V was cut back by 6 bases and J by 4 bases. From germline, CDR1 is MNHEY and CDR2 SMNVEV (reference sequence). The CDR3 has 16 residues. CDR3 DNA sequence: TGTGCCAGCAGAGGACAGGGGGCCTTCATTAATGAAAAACTGTTTTTT. Translating it yields CASRGQGAFINEKLFF.

The V call is TRBV7-2, the J call TRBJ1-2; no clear D. Germline lookup yields CDR1 SGHTA and CDR2 FQGNSA. V lost 6 bases, J lost 0 bases, and 14 bases lay in between. CDR3 length equals 15 residues. CDR3 region: CASSPSEGANYGYTF. The CDR3 DNA is TGTGCCAGCAGTCCCTCGGAGGGAGCTAACTATGGCTACACCTTC.

The rearrangement uses TRBV10-3 and TRBJ2-1; 11 bases agree with TRBD2. The CDR3 is made up of 17 amino acids. Looked up from germline, CDR1 is ENHRY and CDR2 is SYGVKD. The V and J ends lost 6 bases and 0 bases, in that order; junction bases with no gene match: 7. CDR3: CAIRPSGLAVSYNEQFF. CDR3 coding DNA: TGTGCCATCAGACCTTCGGGACTAGCGGTCTCCTACAATGAGCAGTTCTTC.

The chain is built from TRBV11-1 and TRBJ2-3, with a tentative D call TRBD2 (5 bases). The germline CDR1 and CDR2 sequences are SGHAT and FQDESV (reference sequence). The CDR3 runs to 14 residues. V shed 4 bases and J shed 4 bases, with 12 bases lying between them. CDR3 DNA: TGTGCCAGCAGCTCGGACTCGGTTTCAGATACGCAGTATTTT. Translation gives CASSSDSVSDTQYF.

V is TRBV3-1 (or the pseudogene TRBV3-2) and J is TRBJ1-6; D perhaps matches TRBD1 (5 bases). The CDR3 runs to 15 residues. Germline CDR1 reads LGHDT; CDR2 reads YNNKEL (reference sequence). Trimming took 1 base from V and 10 from J, leaving 14 bases between them. The CDR3 here is CASSQGWPGESPLHF. The CDR3 region has the DNA TGTGCCAGCAGCCAAGGGTGGCCGGGGGAATCACCCCTCCACTTT.

The chain uses TRBV5-8 and TRBJ2-2, with a possible D match to TRBD1 (5 bases). Trimming took off 4 bases at V and 4 bases at J, with 8 bases between the two ends. CDR1 and CDR2 (germline): SGHTS, YDEGEE. This CDR3 region has 13 residues. Here the CDR3 DNA reads TGTGCCAGCAGCCAGGGTGGCACCGGGGAGCTGTTTTTT. Its translation is CASSQGGTGELFF.

The chain has TRBV7-2 and TRBJ2-1; 7 nucleotides align to TRBD2. Germline trimming cut 3 bases from V and 0 bases from J; bases unmatched to any gene: 2. The CDR3 runs 15 residues. Germline V CDR1 and CDR2: SGHTA, FQGNSA. As DNA, the CDR3 is TGTGCCAGCAGCTTGGGGGGGTTCTCCTACAATGAGCAGTTCTTC. Translation gives CASSLGGFSYNEQFF.

This clone was found once. The V and J genes are TRBV4-1 and TRBJ1-2; TRBD1 matches at 7 bases. This CDR3 region has 14 residues. The V and J ends lost 4 bases and 3 bases, in that order; junction bases with no gene match: 5. The germline CDR1 and CDR2 sequences are MGHRA and YSYEKL. The CDR3 sequence is CASSPRQGDYGYTF. CDR3 DNA: TGCGCCAGCAGCCCCCGACAGGGTGACTATGGCTACACCTTC.

This clone was counted a single time. The rearrangement uses TRBV18 and TRBJ1-5; 9 nucleotides line up with TRBD1. V gave up 3 bases and J gave up 1 base; unmatched junction bases: 4. This CDR3 is 16 amino acids long. From germline, CDR1 is KGHSH and CDR2 LQKENI. CDR3 DNA sequence: TGTGCCAGCTCACCCCGACAGGGGGGAAGCAATCAGCCCCAGCATTTT. Translating gives CASSPRQGGSNQPQHF.

The V and J genes are TRBV5-1 and TRBJ2-1; 9 bases match TRBD2. The V and J ends lost 0 bases and 4 bases, in that order; junction bases with no gene match: 5. Germline V gene lookup returns CDR1 SGHRS and CDR2 YFSETQ. The CDR3 runs to 16 residues. CDR3 sequence reads: CASSLDVSGGYNEQFF. The CDR3 bases are TGCGCCAGCAGCTTGGATGTTAGCGGGGGATACAATGAGCAGTTCTTC.